The rows below give T cell receptor beta chains drawn from one sample of a study of tumor and adjacent non-tumor tissue in lung cancer. From the multiplex PCR reads, TCRdb called clonotypes with MiXCR, one entry per CDR3 protein. The data contain fewer than 120,000 distinct CDR3 sequences, over 70% of them singletons. Material: lung tumor tissue. Receptors originate from a man between 65 and 85 years old with non-small cell lung cancer. CDR3s include the opening cysteine and the closing phenylalanine or tryptophan. D genes are given only for firm matches. Clone size is shown for a subset of rows, as once, few, many or a class of expanded clone.

d_call j_call clone_size v_call cdr3_aa cdr3_nt
TRBD1 TRBJ1-2 - TRBV12-3/TRBV12-4 CASSSKRGTGINYGYTF TGTGCCAGTAGTTCAAAACGGGGGACAGGGATAAACTATGGCTACACCTTC
- TRBJ2-5 many TRBV5-6 CASSSLGTETQYF TGTGCCAGCAGCTCCCTGGGGACGGAGACCCAGTACTTC
- TRBJ2-3 - TRBV7-8 CASSVHADEGPNSDTQYF TGTGCCAGCAGCGTCCACGCCGATGAGGGACCTAACTCAGATACGCAGTATTTT
- TRBJ2-3 - TRBV5-6 CASTYRLTGDTQYF TGTGCCAGCACTTACAGGCTCACCGGAGATACGCAGTATTTT
TRBD1 TRBJ2-1 - TRBV20-1 CNAGGTGQQSNNEQFF TGCAATGCTGGAGGAACGGGACAGCAATCCAACAATGAGCAGTTCTTC
- TRBJ1-1 many TRBV10-2 CASSVEHTEAFF TGCGCCAGCAGTGTGGAGCACACTGAAGCTTTCTTT
- TRBJ2-1 - TRBV18 CASSPVRGNGQFF TGTGCTAGCTCACCTGTCAGAGGCAATGGGCAGTTCTTC
- TRBJ2-3 once TRBV10-2 CASAWTQDTQCF TGCGCCAGTGCCTGGACTCAAGATACGCAGTGTTTC
- TRBJ1-1 - TRBV28 CASYYRGRVTEAFF TGTGCCAGCTACTATAGGGGCCGGGTCACTGAAGCTTTCTTT
- TRBJ2-7 - TRBV6-2/TRBV6-3 CASRLTFGFYEQYF TGTGCTAGCAGACTGACGTTTGGGTTCTACGAGCAGTACTTC
- TRBJ1-2 - TRBV6-6 CASSVGQGNYGYTF -
- TRBJ2-6 few TRBV5-1 CASTADGGDSGANVLTF TGCGCCAGCACCGCGGACGGGGGAGACTCTGGGGCCAACGTCCTGACTTTC
TRBD1 TRBJ1-1 - TRBV6-1 CAGTQWGQSRSEAFF TGTGCCGGCACCCAATGGGGACAGAGCCGTTCTGAAGCTTTCTTT
TRBD1 TRBJ1-1 - TRBV6-5 CVSRTGTGLVADAFF TGTGTCAGCAGGACCGGGACAGGGTTGGTCGCTGATGCTTTCTTT
TRBD1 TRBJ2-6 - TRBV14 CANSPALTGAYSRANVLTF TGTGCCAACAGCCCTGCCCTGACAGGGGCCTACTCTCGGGCCAACGTCCTGACTTTC
TRBD1 TRBJ2-1 - TRBV11-1 CASEPRPGQGPHEQFF TGTGCCAGTGAACCCCGGCCGGGACAGGGGCCACATGAGCAGTTCTTC
- TRBJ2-3 - TRBV9 CASSVNPVADTQYF TGTGCCAGCAGCGTCAACCCTGTGGCAGATACGCAGTATTTT
- TRBJ2-1 - TRBV11-2 CASNLHVRGWASYNEQIF TGTGCCAGCAATTTACATGTGCGGGGCTGGGCCTCCTACAATGAGCAGATCTTC
- TRBJ2-7 - TRBV11-2 CASILVAGTYQQYF TGTGCCAGCATCTTAGTTGCGGGGACCTACCAGCAATACTTC
- TRBJ1-6 - TRBV5-1 CASILDLWGSPLHF TGCGCCAGCATTCTGGATCTATGGGGTTCACCCCTCCACTTT
- TRBJ2-4 - TRBV6-6 CASSCEQGFAKNIQQF TGTGCTAGCAGTTGCGAGCAGGGGTTCGCCAAAAACATTCAGCAATTC
- TRBJ1-1 - TRBV6-5 CISSWTVLNTEAFF TGTATCAGCAGCTGGACAGTGTTGAACACTGAAGCTTTCTTT
TRBD1 TRBJ2-5 many TRBV7-9 CASSLSGQFQETQYF TGTGCCAGCAGCTTATCGGGACAGTTCCAAGAGACCCAGTACTTC
TRBD2 TRBJ2-5 - TRBV5-4 CASSLGSGGVWVTQYF TGTGCCAGCAGCTTGGGTAGCGGGGGTGTATGGGTGACCCAGTACTTC